The 15 T cell receptor beta chains given below trace back to one sample, sequenced in a study of cytomegalovirus exposure and HLA in healthy donors. The PCR had 60 Vbeta and 13 Jbeta primers. The assay was immunoSEQ multiplex PCR, and TCRdb's table has in-frame clones only and misses some. Counted here are 150,000 to 200,000 clones, roughly 79% occurring once; the ten biggest clones make up 9% to 10%. The sequencing input was PBMCs. These receptors came from a man aged 18 to 29 in good health and CMV-seropositive.

This CDR3 reads CASSQGGGPDTQYF. The DNA for the CDR3 is TGCGCCAGCAGCCAAGGGGGGGGGCCAGATACGCAGTATTTT. The chain uses TRBV4-3 and TRBJ2-3, with TRBD2 as a possible D gene (7 bases). V was shortened by 1 base and J by 4 bases, with 9 bases between the two germline ends. Germline lookup yields CDR1 LGHNA and CDR2 YSLEER. The CDR3 extends over 14 amino acids.

V and J are TRBV5-6 and TRBJ2-1; TRBD2 aligns across 7 bases. This CDR3 is built from 16 residues. CDR1 is SGHDT, CDR2 YYEEEE, per germline. The ends lost 3 bases at V and 1 base at J; junction bases unmatched: 7. Written as DNA, the CDR3 is TGTGCCAGCAGCTGGGGAGTGGGGGGGTCCTACAATGAGCAGTTCTTC. Translation gives CASSWGVGGSYNEQFF.

J is TRBJ2-7 and V is TRBV28; possibly TRBD2 for D (6 bases). Germline V gene data show CDR1 as MDHEN and CDR2 as SYDVKM. V was cut by 5 bases and J by 7 bases, with 18 bases left in between. The CDR3 contains 14 residues. The CDR3 loop is CASSISGPSGEQYF. The DNA for the CDR3 is TGTGCCAGCAGTATAAGCGGGCCATCTGGGGAGCAGTACTTC.

V usage is TRBV5-3 and J usage is TRBJ1-5; D unresolved. TRBV5-3 is assigned to the ORF class and has an uncertain function. The CDR3 totals 17 residues. V lost 3 bases and J 4 bases, leaving 20 bases between the germline ends. CDR3 sequence reads: CARSSGTALRNNQPQHF. DNA for the CDR3: TGTGCCAGAAGCTCGGGTACTGCCCTACGAAATAATCAGCCCCAGCATTTT.

This clone was observed a handful of times. The chain has TRBV5-4 and TRBJ1-1; tentatively, D is TRBD1 (5 bases). This CDR3 region has 12 residues. Looked up from germline, CDR1 is SGHNT and CDR2 is YYREEE (reference sequence). V dropped 5 bases and J dropped 4 bases, with 9 bases sitting between them. CDR3 DNA: TGTGCCAGCAGGACTCAGGGCACTGAAGCTTTCTTT. Residues: CASRTQGTEAFF. Drawing the rest from reference TRBV5-4 and TRBJ1-1, the complete variable domain is ETGVTQSPTHLIKTRGQQVTLRCSSQSGHNTVSWYQQALGQGPQFIFQYYREEENGRGNFPPRFSGLQFPNYSSELNVNALELDDSALYLCASRTQGTEAFFGQGTRLTVV.

The chain joins TRBV11-2 to TRBJ2-6; D might be TRBD1 (5 bases). The germline V gene has CDR1 SGHAT and CDR2 FQNNGV. Deletions cut 1 base from V and 2 bases from J, with 6 bases between. This CDR3 is 15 amino acids long. In DNA, the CDR3 is TGTGCCAGCAGCTTAGGACAGCCTGGGGCCAACGTCCTGACTTTC. As protein: CASSLGQPGANVLTF. Combining the CDR3 with reference TRBV11-2 and TRBJ2-6 gives the whole variable domain EAGVAQSPRYKIIEKRQSVAFWCNPISGHATLYWYQQILGQGPKLLIQFQNNGVVDDSQLPKDRFSAERLKGVDSTLKIQPAKLEDSAVYLCASSLGQPGANVLTFGAGSRLTVL.

The chain is built from TRBV5-1 and TRBJ1-1; TRBD1 might be the D (5 bases). CDR1 and CDR2 from the germline V gene are SGHRS and YFSETQ. This CDR3 region has 12 residues. Trimming left V 4 bases short and J 5 bases short, with 9 bases between. The CDR3, as DNA: TGCGCCAGCAGCCGGGGGGAAACTGAAGCTTTCTTT. Protein: CASSRGETEAFF.

The V call is TRBV6-6, the J call TRBJ1-5; D is unclear. The CDR3 has 11 amino acids. Germline V gives CDR1 MNHNY, CDR2 SVGAGI (reference sequence). Trimming cost V 8 bases and J 5 bases, with 7 bases left between them. CDR3 sequence: CASSRDQPQHF. The CDR3 nucleotides are TGTGCCAGCTCACGGGATCAGCCCCAGCATTTT.

V gene TRBV5-6 combines with J gene TRBJ1-5; tentative D call: TRBD1 (5 bases). The length of the CDR3 is 13 residues. Germline lookup yields CDR1 SGHDT and CDR2 YYEEEE. V was clipped by 4 bases and J by 11 bases, with 16 bases between them. This CDR3 is CASSLGRGGTQHF. Written as DNA, the CDR3 is TGTGCCAGCAGCCTCGGACGGGGCGGGACCCAGCATTTT.

The gene calls are TRBV11-2 and TRBJ1-3, with D possibly matching TRBD1 (6 bases). V was shortened by 5 bases and J by 0 bases, with 11 bases between the two germline ends. This CDR3 is built from 15 residues. Germline CDR1 reads SGHAT; CDR2 reads FQNNGV. Here the CDR3 reads CASSPGTNSGNTIYF. CDR3 in DNA: TGTGCCAGCAGCCCCGGGACAAACTCTGGAAACACCATATATTTT.

On this clone itself: Since no conserved phenylalanine or tryptophan closes the CDR3, a read error is the likely cause. The chain links TRBV27 to TRBJ1-6; tentatively, D is TRBD1 (5 bases). The CDR3 spans 13 residues. Deletions cut 6 bases from V and 10 bases from J, with 13 bases between. Germline values: CDR1 MNHEY, CDR2 SMNVEV (reference sequence). The CDR3 region is CASSSGSRSPLHL. In nucleotides, the CDR3 is TGTGCCAGCAGCTCAGGGTCGAGGTCACCCCTCCACCTT.

The chain combines TRBV9 with TRBJ1-4; no definite D call. The V end lost 3 bases, the J end lost 0 bases, and 9 bases lay between the germline ends. CDR3 size: 15 residues. The germline V gene encodes CDR1 SGDLS and CDR2 YYNGEE. DNA for the CDR3: TGTGCCAGCAGCGCGCAGGCTACAACTAATGAAAAACTGTTTTTT. Its translation: CASSAQATTNEKLFF.

This sequence joins TRBV4-1 and TRBJ2-7; 8 nucleotides match TRBD1. The CDR3 extends over 14 amino acids. V was pared by 4 bases and J by 9 bases, with 11 bases of the junction left unmatched. Germline CDR1 and CDR2: MGHRA and YSYEKL. CDR3 sequence: CASSPGQGWNGQYF. CDR3 nucleotide sequence: TGCGCCAGCAGCCCAGGACAGGGCTGGAATGGGCAGTACTTC.

This sequence joins TRBV18 and TRBJ2-7; tentatively, D is TRBD2 (6 bases). The V end lost 2 bases, the J end lost 7 bases, and 12 bases lay between the germline ends. The CDR3 consists of 13 residues. Germline lookup yields CDR1 KGHSH and CDR2 LQKENI. Here the CDR3 reads CASSPRLEGEQYF. CDR3 DNA sequence: TGTGCCAGCTCACCAAGACTGGAGGGAGAGCAGTACTTC.

The chain uses TRBV7-9 and TRBJ1-1, with D uncertain. Trimming shortened V by 10 bases and J by 5 bases, and 14 bases separated the two germline ends. There are 12 residues in the CDR3. Germline V gives CDR1 SEHNR, CDR2 FQNEAQ (reference sequence). CDR3 in amino acids: CANFRSRTEAFF. The CDR3 DNA sequence: TGTGCCAACTTCCGTAGTCGGACTGAAGCTTTCTTT.